A single sample gave rise to the 9 T cell receptor beta chains below, sequenced in a study of T cells after yellow fever vaccination. MiXCR was run by TCRdb on the 5' RACE reads, yielding one entry per CDR3 protein. In the table there are roughly 68,000 distinct CDR3 sequences, 6.5% of which are singletons. Here the sequenced sample was CD8+ T cells sorted from PBMCs, taken approximately 40 days after the first yellow fever vaccination. All receptors come from a man younger than 30 who received the YFV17D yellow fever vaccine.

V is TRBV12-3 or TRBV12-4 and J is TRBJ2-3, with 7 bases lining up with TRBD2. Germline trimming cut 5 bases from V and 4 bases from J; bases unmatched to any gene: 3. The CDR3 contains 13 residues. CDR3 region: CASSPRGSDTQYF. The CDR3 region has the DNA TGTGCCAGCAGTCCGCGGGGGTCAGATACGCAGTATTTT.

As for this clonotype: Given a much more abundant clone one base away, this may be a read error. This chain joins TRBV15 and TRBJ2-3; TRBD1 matches at 7 bases. There are 16 residues in the CDR3. Per germline, CDR1 LNHNV and CDR2 YYDKDF (reference sequence). Germline trimming cut 2 bases from V and 3 bases from J; bases unmatched to any gene: 8. The CDR3 DNA sequence: TGTGCCACCAGCAGAAAAGACAGGGATACGACAGATACGCAGTATTTT. Protein: CATSRKDRDTTDTQYF.

This clonotype was seen repeatedly, ten times or more. The chain is built from TRBV12-3 or TRBV12-4 and TRBJ2-5, with D possibly called TRBD1 or TRBD2 (6 bases each). V dropped 3 bases and J dropped 6 bases, with 14 bases sitting between them. This CDR3 region has 14 residues. The CDR3: CASSLLGGEKTQYF. In DNA, the CDR3 is TGTGCCAGCAGTTTGTTGGGGGGCGAGAAGACCCAGTACTTC.

This clonotype was counted many times. The gene calls are TRBV5-1 and TRBJ2-3; no clear D gene. The CDR3 sequence is 15 residues long. V lost 0 bases and J lost 5, with 13 bases in between. The V gene's germline CDR1 is SGHRS and CDR2 YFSETQ. CDR3: CASSLVFSRVDTQYF. DNA for the CDR3: TGCGCCAGCAGCTTGGTTTTCTCTAGAGTAGATACGCAGTATTTT.

There are many counts of this clonotype. V gene TRBV5-6 combines with J gene TRBJ2-7, with TRBD2 identical over 8 bases. The V and J ends lost 2 bases and 3 bases, in that order; junction bases with no gene match: 7. Per the germline V gene, CDR1 is SGHDT and CDR2 is YYEEEE. The CDR3 spans 15 residues. The CDR3 DNA sequence: TGTGCCAGCAGCTTCCCCCCGGGAGGGATCTACGAGCAGTACTTC. It encodes CASSFPPGGIYEQYF.

This clonotype was detected many times. The chain employs TRBV20-1 and TRBJ1-1; no definite D call. From germline, CDR1 is DFQATT and CDR2 SNEGSKA (reference sequence). The CDR3 covers 14 residues. Between the trimmed V and J ends, which lost 0 bases and 1 base, there was a span of 9 bases. The DNA of the CDR3 is TGCAGTGCTAGAGACCTGACGGCGAACACTGAAGCTTTCTTT. It encodes CSARDLTANTEAFF.

A few counts support this clonotype. The rearrangement uses TRBV7-8 and TRBJ1-1; TRBD1 aligns across 7 bases. V lost 5 bases to trimming and J lost 0 bases; unmatched junction nucleotides: 12. This CDR3 is built from 17 residues. CDR1 and CDR2 from the germline V gene are SGHVS and FQNEAQ. CDR3 DNA: TGTGCCAGCAGCCTGCGACAGGGCCGCAGGATGAACACTGAAGCTTTCTTT. Translation gives CASSLRQGRRMNTEAFF.

This clonotype has a count of ten or more. V and J are TRBV4-2 and TRBJ2-1; 12 positions match TRBD2. CDR3 length: 16 amino acids. Germline loops: CDR1 LGHNA, CDR2 YNFKEQ. V lost 0 bases to trimming and J lost 6 bases; unmatched junction nucleotides: 3. As DNA, the CDR3 is TGTGCCAGCAGCCAAGAAGCGACTAGCGGGGGCAATGAGCAGTTCTTC. The encoded protein is CASSQEATSGGNEQFF.

There are a few counts of this clonotype. The V gene is TRBV5-1, the J gene TRBJ1-1, with D perhaps TRBD1 (5 bases). This CDR3 spans 16 amino acids. Trimming stripped 3 bases from V and 1 base from J, with 16 bases between. The germline gives CDR1 SGHRS, CDR2 YFSETQ. The CDR3 protein is CASSYPARGANTEAFF. The DNA for the CDR3 is TGCGCCAGCAGCTACCCTGCACGAGGGGCGAACACTGAAGCTTTCTTT.